The 7 T cell receptor beta chains below come from one sample, sequenced in a study of cytomegalovirus exposure and HLA in healthy donors. Amplification used 60 Vbeta primers and 13 Jbeta primers. Assay: immunoSEQ multiplex PCR; the TCRdb copy retains only in-frame clones and omits some. This table holds about 160,000 clones, 80% to 90% found once. The sequenced sample consisted of PBMCs. The receptors were gathered from a woman aged 30 to 39 in good health and CMV-seropositive.

This clone was picked up a small number of times. The chain links TRBV4-2 to TRBJ2-1; 7 nucleotides align to TRBD2. This CDR3 is 15 amino acids long. Trimming took 1 base from V and 5 from J; bases not matched to a gene: 5. Germline V CDR1 and CDR2: LGHNA, YNFKEQ. In DNA form, the CDR3 reads TGTGCCAGCAGCCAAGGGGGGACTACCCACAATGAGCAGTTCTTC. Protein sequence: CASSQGGTTHNEQFF.

The chain is built from TRBV7-7 and TRBJ2-1; TRBD2 agrees at 7 bases. Trimming took 3 bases from V and 0 from J; bases not matched to a gene: 5. The germline V gene encodes CDR1 SSHAT and CDR2 FNYEAQ (reference sequence). This CDR3 contains 16 residues. The CDR3 DNA is TGTGCCAGCAGCTTGGGCGGGGGAATCTCCTACAATGAGCAGTTCTTC. This sequence encodes CASSLGGGISYNEQFF.

The chain uses TRBV4-1 and TRBJ2-2, with TRBD1 matching over 7 bases. CDR3 length equals 16 residues. With 4 bases clipped from V and 5 bases from J, the junction kept 10 bases outside the gene matches. CDR1 is MGHRA and CDR2 is YSYEKL in the germline V gene. The CDR3 reads CASSRDKTGITGELFF. The DNA of the CDR3 is TGCGCCAGCAGCCGAGATAAGACAGGGATTACCGGGGAGCTGTTTTTT.

For this clone: The junction shows a germline mismatch at one end, possibly a read error. The rearrangement uses TRBV7-9 and TRBJ2-2; no firm D call. This CDR3 has 13 amino acids. CDR1 SEHNR and CDR2 FQNEAQ come from the germline V gene (reference sequence). CDR3 bases: TGTTCCAGCAGCTTCACCGGAGAGGGGGAGCTGTTTTTT. It yields the protein CSSSFTGEGELFF.

This chain links TRBV7-9 with TRBJ1-2; 11 bases match TRBD1. This CDR3 has 13 amino acids. Germline V gene data show CDR1 as SEHNR and CDR2 as FQNEAQ (reference sequence). The trim removed 4 bases at V and 7 bases at J, leaving 2 bases unmatched. CDR3 DNA sequence: TGTGCCAGCAGCTCGGACAGGGGGCCTGGCTACACCTTC. This translates into CASSSDRGPGYTF.

The rearrangement links TRBV27 to TRBJ1-1; D unresolved. This CDR3 has 17 amino acids. The germline CDR1 and CDR2 sequences are MNHEY and SMNVEV (reference sequence). V lost 0 bases and J 5 bases, leaving 19 bases between the germline ends. The CDR3 DNA reads as TGTGCCAGCAGTTTATCTTACTTTCGAGCGGGGATAACTGAAGCTTTCTTT. This sequence encodes CASSLSYFRAGITEAFF.

The chain recombines TRBV29-1 with TRBJ1-2; a possible D gene is TRBD1 (6 bases). Germline V gene data show CDR1 as SQVTM and CDR2 as ANQGSEA. This CDR3 comprises 14 residues. Between the trimmed V and J ends, which lost 6 bases and 1 base, there was a span of 15 bases. The CDR3 DNA reads as TGCAGCGTAACTACAGGGTGGGGTAACTATGGCTACACCTTC. It is translated as CSVTTGWGNYGYTF.